This T cell receptor (beta chain) was sequenced in a study of T cell repertoires in cytomegalovirus infection. The overall study: Based on public TCR beta signatures, there were indications of CMV infection and of a matching HLA type. Study-wide results and limits: The cumulative frequency of public TCR beta families distinguished individuals who carried CMV together with the relevant HLA. HLA-C-restricted, CMV-specific TCR beta clonotypes were dominant ex vivo.

TCRdb reprocessed the reads with MiXCR, giving one entry per CDR3 protein. The sample includes 160,000 or so distinct CDR3 sequences, 17% of them seen just once. This clonotype was seen a few times. The antigen remains unidentified. The receptor was derived from a human donor in good health (CMV status not recorded). Some clones in this sample may be carry-over from other donors' samples. Sequencing input: CD8+ T cells from PBMCs.

The CDR3 DNA is TGTGCCAGTAGTCCAGCGGGACAGCAGATTAGCTCCTATAATTCACCCCTCCACTTT. Translating gives CASSPAGQQISSYNSPLHF. The gene calls are TRBV6-2 or TRBV6-3 and TRBJ1-6; 7 bases line up with TRBD1. The ends lost 9 bases at V and 0 bases at J; junction bases unmatched: 17. In germline, CDR1 is MNHEY, CDR2 SVGEGT. CDR3 size: 19 residues.